This TCR beta chain came from a study of shared clonotypes between healthy human individuals (dated by TCRdb to the early 2020s). Notes on the research overall: The cohort comprised two women and a few men aged 18 to 49 years. Per donor, three plates each were used for CD4 naive and CD4 memory, two for CD8 naive, and one for CD8 memory. The study deeply sequenced blood TCR repertoires of about 5 healthy adults to estimate repertoire size and the extent of clonotype sharing between individuals. To increase sequencing depth and limit assay-specific biases, TCR repertoire library preparation and sequencing were carried out by different laboratories using diverse techniques. Between about 0.9 and 8.9 billion PBMCs per donor were obtained by leukapheresis.

Only one count was recorded for this clone. Its antigen is still unknown. Nothing much larger sits one base from this clone, and base qualities are not available. The CDR3 measures 15 amino acids from cysteine to phenylalanine. The DNA shown is the 45-base CDR3, in frame from base 1. V is clipped by 3 bases and J by 5 bases, and the sequence between their germline boundaries is 14 bases long. In the germline V gene, CDR1 corresponds to SGDLS and CDR2 to YYNGEE. CD8 naive samples were CD45RO-negative cells positively selected for CCR7, giving a CD45RA+CCR7+ population that excluded TemRA cells. The donors were healthy, HIV-negative adults who had no recently reported acute infections or vaccinations. Every donor was a Caucasian adult living in Nashville, Tennessee, USA. Blood was collected by leukapheresis, and PBMCs were isolated by Ficoll-Histopaque density gradient centrifugation and then cryopreserved in liquid nitrogen vapor phase. Purity and quantity of every magnetically sorted T cell population were checked by analytical flow cytometry. Genomic DNA was isolated from each sorted fraction and quantified by UV absorbance on a Nanodrop 2000c.

The full study reports these points: Higher generation probabilities were observed for clonotypes shared by all four sorted-subset donors than for non-shared clonotypes. Estimated clonotype richness was generally larger for naive than for memory subsets. Sampling was limited to blood, and TCR repertoires in tissue likely differ from TCR repertoires in blood. Rarefaction of sorted-subset datasets indicated incomplete sequencing despite the large sequencing depth. About 5% of naive CD4, 3.5% of naive CD8, 2.3% of memory CD4, and around 0.42% of memory CD8 clonotypes were shared across several donors. The genetic and exposure-history diversity represented was limited by the small number of donors. Pairwise subsampling led to the expectation that sequencing depth would affect the degree of clonotype sharing among donors.

Using the deep immunoSEQ assay, TCR CDR3 regions were amplified from genomic DNA by multiplex PCR. Genomic DNA extracted from each cell subset was distributed evenly over all wells of several immunoSEQ 96-well plates, and each plate served as one replicate. For sorted subsets, each replicate PCR was loaded with roughly 190 ng genomic DNA, equivalent to 30,000 or so T cell genomes. The purified libraries were quantified using a Qubit 3.0 fluorometer, sized with a Bioanalyzer 2100, and then quantified again using the KAPA Library Quantification kit. Each immunoSEQ 96-well plate was sequenced on its own single-read 150-cycle Illumina NextSeq 550 flow cell. As for the authors' bioinformatics: Because only junctional sequences without quality scores were contained in the immunoSEQ output, filtering matching that applied to full-length reads could not be performed. To assign V/J genes and CDR3, sequences were annotated against IMGT germline references using PyIR, a Python wrapper for IgBLAST v1.9. Any read was removed if the V/J assignment was weak (E-value above 1e-6), the CDR3 was missing, or the read contained stop codons, out-of-frame junctions, or ambiguous translated residues. V3J clonotypes were defined as sequences sharing the same inferred V gene, J gene, and CDR3 amino acid sequence. To compute the percentage overlap between repertoires, the number of shared unique clonotypes was divided by the size of the smaller repertoire. Three approaches were used to assess repertoire richness: RTK rarefaction, the Chao1 estimator, and Recon v2.1 estimates of unobserved clonotypes. Generation probabilities were computed with OLGA for all TCRbeta clonotypes obtained by the gDNA method from four donors. In its TCRdb copy, this immuneACCESS table keeps in-frame sequences only and misses some clones. Where compared with another copy, unresolved V genes explain less than half of these, and the others have no known cause. That table is the source of V, J and clone size, and D and trimming were worked out from the DNA. For this sample there are some 2.1 million clones; 85% to 95% appear just once. About 1.7% of the sample comes from the top ten.

The sequence links TRBV9 to TRBJ2-2; no confident D gene assignment can be made. This receptor was taken from a man between 18 and 35 years old in good health. Some clones in this sample may be carry-over from other donors' samples. The sequenced sample consisted of naive CD8+ T cells from PBMCs. In light of the paper, this sample's cell subset or site label describes: CD45RA+CCR7+. Read as DNA, the sequence is TGTGCCAGCAGCGGTGGGGTATTGAGTACCGGGGAGCTGTTTTTT. It codes for CASSGGVLSTGELFF.